The 28 T cell receptor beta chains presented below share a single source sample, sequenced in a study of T cells after yellow fever vaccination. TCRdb reprocessed the 5' RACE reads via MiXCR and lists one record per CDR3 protein. The sample has 600,000 to 750,000 distinct CDR3 sequences; 9% to 15% are singletons. Sequencing used PBMCs, obtained on the day of the yellow fever booster vaccination. The receptors here all came from a man aged 25-45 years who received the YFV17D yellow fever vaccine.

This clonotype was seen at least ten times. The genes are TRBV20-1 and TRBJ1-2; TRBD1 is a possible D gene (5 bases). Germline CDR1 is DFQATT and CDR2 is SNEGSKA (reference sequence). This CDR3 contains 13 residues. V lost 4 bases and J lost 4, with 13 bases in between. The CDR3: CSATDQGSYGYTF. In nucleotides, the CDR3 is TGCAGTGCTACCGATCAGGGATCCTATGGCTACACCTTC.

J is TRBJ2-7 and V is TRBV6-2 or TRBV6-3; D not certain. Germline CDR1 is MNHEY and CDR2 is SVGEGT. V was trimmed by 4 bases and J by 6 bases, leaving 10 bases between them. This CDR3 has 12 residues. DNA for the CDR3: TGTGCCAGCAGTTCCTACATCAGCGAGCAGTACTTC. Amino acids: CASSSYISEQYF.

V usage is TRBV20-1 and J usage is TRBJ2-5, with 9 bases matching TRBD2. Germline CDR1 DFQATT, CDR2 SNEGSKA (reference sequence). This CDR3 contains 14 residues. V shed 1 base, J shed 4 bases, and the junction held 4 bases outside the gene matches. CDR3 nucleotide sequence: TGCAGTGCTAGAGCACTAGCGGGCGGAGAGACCCAGTACTTC. It specifies CSARALAGGETQYF.

For this clonotype: At one end, the junction sequence differs from germline, possibly due to a read error. The chain has TRBV20-1 and TRBJ2-1; 13 nucleotides agree with TRBD2. CDR1 and CDR2 (germline): DFQATT, SNEGSKA (reference sequence). The CDR3 runs 16 residues. CDR3 residues: CCARDSGLAGYNEQFF. The CDR3 nucleotides read TGCTGTGCTAGAGACTCGGGACTAGCGGGATACAATGAGCAGTTCTTC.

This clonotype turned up a few times. V and J are TRBV7-9 and TRBJ2-1, with 10 nucleotides matching TRBD2. CDR3 length: 15 residues. The ends lost 5 bases at V and 10 bases at J; junction bases unmatched: 11. Germline CDR1 is SEHNR and CDR2 is FQNEAQ (reference sequence). The CDR3 region is CASSLLAGPLWEQFF. The CDR3 region has the DNA TGTGCCAGCAGCCTACTAGCGGGGCCTTTATGGGAGCAGTTCTTC.

The chain has TRBV5-1 and TRBJ2-1; perhaps TRBD2 as D (5 bases). Trimming pared 1 base from V and 8 bases from J, leaving 13 bases between. CDR1 is SGHRS and CDR2 is YFSETQ in the germline V gene. This CDR3 spans 14 amino acids. The DNA for the CDR3 is TGCGCCAGCAGCTTGTTCCTTAGCGTCGATGAGCAGTTCTTC. Its protein product is CASSLFLSVDEQFF.

The chain combines TRBV10-1 with TRBJ2-7; maybe TRBD2 (6 bases). V was trimmed by 4 bases and J by 5 bases, leaving 15 bases between them. Germline V CDR1 and CDR2: WNHNN, SYGVQD (reference sequence). The CDR3 is 14 amino acids. In DNA form, the CDR3 reads TGCGCCAGCAGTGTCGGAGGGTCCAAGCACGAGCAGTACTTC. Protein: CASSVGGSKHEQYF.

This clonotype has a handful of counts. V usage is TRBV7-8 and J usage is TRBJ2-5; D remains unclear. V was trimmed by 5 bases and J by 9 bases, leaving 10 bases between them. CDR1 SGHVS and CDR2 FQNEAQ come from the germline V gene. The CDR3 consists of 11 residues. The CDR3 reads CASSPSRPQYF. DNA for the CDR3: TGTGCCAGCAGCCCCAGCCGCCCCCAGTACTTC.

The V and J genes are TRBV20-1 and TRBJ1-2; D not certain. Germline CDR1 and CDR2: DFQATT and SNEGSKA (reference sequence). The CDR3 extends over 11 amino acids. Trimming pared 4 bases from V and 1 base from J, leaving 4 bases between. The CDR3, as DNA: TGCAGTGCTAAATTTAACTATGGCTACACCTTC. This sequence encodes CSAKFNYGYTF.

The chain recombines TRBV15 with TRBJ2-4, with 9 bases matching TRBD2. The CDR3 spans 12 residues. The trim removed 8 bases at V and 7 bases at J, leaving 3 bases unmatched. Germline V CDR1 and CDR2: LNHNV, YYDKDF (reference sequence). CDR3 amino acids: CATGGTSNIQYF. CDR3 DNA: TGTGCCACCGGAGGGACTAGCAACATTCAGTACTTC.

V gene TRBV3-1 combines with J gene TRBJ2-1; 7 bases line up with TRBD2. Per germline, CDR1 LGHDT and CDR2 YNNKEL (reference sequence). V was pared by 4 bases and J by 3 bases, with 6 bases of the junction left unmatched. The CDR3 is made up of 15 amino acids. The CDR3 protein is CASSRAGENYNEQFF. CDR3 nucleotide sequence: TGTGCCAGCAGCCGTGCGGGAGAAAACTACAATGAGCAGTTCTTC.

In this sample, this clonotype turned up a few times. The rearrangement joins TRBV11-2 to TRBJ1-2; TRBD1 matches 8 bases. The V segment lost 4 bases and the J segment 7 bases; nucleotides outside the gene matches: 11. The CDR3 contains 15 residues. CDR1 SGHAT and CDR2 FQNNGV come from the germline V gene. The DNA for the CDR3 is TGTGCCAGCAGCTACCTTGTCTCCGGGACAGGTGGCTACACCTTC. It is translated as CASSYLVSGTGGYTF.

This chain uses TRBV7-6 with TRBJ2-2; 8 bases map to TRBD2. With 1 base clipped from V and 0 bases from J, the junction kept 7 bases outside the gene matches. The CDR3 sequence is 18 residues long. Germline CDR1 reads SGHVS; CDR2 reads FNYEAQ. The CDR3 loop is CASSLVWASGSNTGELFF. The CDR3 DNA reads as TGTGCCAGCAGCTTAGTATGGGCTAGCGGGTCGAACACCGGGGAGCTGTTTTTT. The whole variable domain, filled in from reference TRBV7-6 and TRBJ2-2, reads GAGVSQSPRYKVTKRGQDVALRCDPISGHVSLYWYRQALGQGPEFLTYFNYEAQQDKSGLPNDRFSAERPEGSISTLTIQRTEQRDSAMYRCASSLVWASGSNTGELFFGEGSRLTVL.

The chain employs TRBV7-9 and TRBJ1-4; TRBD1 is a possible D gene (5 bases). There are 15 residues in the CDR3. V shed 4 bases and J shed 10 bases, with 19 bases lying between them. Germline lookup yields CDR1 SEHNR and CDR2 FQNEAQ (reference sequence). Here the CDR3 reads CASSSAPGGNRKLFF. CDR3 nucleotides: TGTGCCAGCAGCTCTGCACCGGGGGGGAACAGAAAACTGTTTTTT.

In this sample, this clonotype turned up a few times. The rearrangement joins TRBV7-3 to TRBJ1-1; D uncertain. V was cut by 5 bases and J by 4 bases, with 11 bases left in between. The CDR3 is 13 residues long. Germline V CDR1 and CDR2: SGHTA, FQGTGA. The CDR3 DNA follows: TGTGCCAGCAGCCCAGGCTGGGGCACTGAAGCTTTCTTT. The encoded protein is CASSPGWGTEAFF.

There are a few counts of this clonotype. In DNA form, the CDR3 reads TGTGCCAGCAGCGAAACAACAGGGGGAGGTGGCTACACCTTC. Amino acid sequence: CASSETTGGGGYTF. The chain links TRBV9 to TRBJ1-2, with TRBD1 identical over 8 bases. Looked up from germline, CDR1 is SGDLS and CDR2 is YYNGEE. The CDR3 has 14 residues. The V gene end was trimmed by 3 bases and the J gene end by 7 bases; junction bases not matched to a gene: 8.

This clonotype has only a few counts. This chain links TRBV9 with TRBJ1-1; the match to TRBD1 covers 7 bases. With V trimmed by 1 base and J by 8 bases, 11 bases remained unmatched. The CDR3 contains 15 residues. CDR1 is SGDLS and CDR2 is YYNGEE in the germline V gene. The CDR3 DNA follows: TGTGCCAGCAGCGTAACAGGGGCGGTGGTTGGGGAAGCTTTCTTT. This encodes CASSVTGAVVGEAFF.

This clonotype has only a few counts. The chain uses TRBV7-2 and TRBJ2-3; 7 nucleotides align to TRBD2. V trimming: 2 bases; J trimming: 6 bases; junction bases outside the gene matches: 8. Germline V lookup: CDR1 SGHTA, CDR2 FQGNSA. The CDR3 runs 15 residues. CDR3 protein: CASSLMSGMVDTQYF. The CDR3, as DNA: TGTGCCAGCAGCTTAATGAGCGGGATGGTCGATACGCAGTATTTT. Complete variable domain (other parts from reference TRBV7-2 and TRBJ2-3): GAGVSQSPSNKVTEKGKDVELRCDPISGHTALYWYRQSLGQGLEFLIYFQGNSAPDKSGLPSDRFSAERTGGSVSTLTIQRTQQEDSAVYLCASSLMSGMVDTQYFGPGTRLTVL.

This clonotype turned up a few times. The chain has TRBV7-8 and TRBJ2-2; D is unclear. This CDR3 region has 15 residues. The V gene's germline CDR1 is SGHVS and CDR2 FQNEAQ. Trimming pared 2 bases from V and 4 bases from J, leaving 11 bases between. The CDR3 here is CASSLFGVGTGELFF. The CDR3 nucleotides read TGTGCCAGCAGCTTATTTGGAGTTGGCACCGGGGAGCTGTTTTTT. Together with reference TRBV7-8 and TRBJ2-2, the CDR3 gives the full variable domain: GAGVSQSPRYKVAKRGQDVALRCDPISGHVSLFWYQQALGQGPEFLTYFQNEAQLDKSGLPSDRFFAERPEGSVSTLKIQRTQQEDSAVYLCASSLFGVGTGELFFGEGSRLTVL.

This clonotype was counted ten times or more. The V and J genes are TRBV7-2 and TRBJ2-7, with 9 bases fitting TRBD2. The CDR3 length is 13 residues. Trimming took 6 bases from V and 2 from J; bases not matched to a gene: 2. CDR1 SGHTA and CDR2 FQGNSA come from the germline V gene. The DNA of the CDR3 is TGTGCCAGCAGTCTAGCGGGACCCTACGAGCAGTACTTC. Translation gives CASSLAGPYEQYF.

This clonotype has more than one count but fewer than ten. The chain carries TRBV18 and TRBJ2-7, with TRBD2 as a possible D gene (6 bases). CDR1 is KGHSH, CDR2 LQKENI, per germline. The CDR3 extends over 12 amino acids. Trimming shortened V by 6 bases and J by 7 bases, and 13 bases separated the two germline ends. DNA for the CDR3: TGTGCCAGCTCCAGGGACTTGGGAGAGCAGTACTTC. Its protein is CASSRDLGEQYF.

This chain links TRBV29-1 with TRBJ2-7; the D gene could be TRBD1 or TRBD2 (6 bases each). Germline lookup yields CDR1 SQVTM and CDR2 ANQGSEA. V lost 7 bases and J 6 bases, leaving 16 bases between the germline ends. This CDR3 is built from 12 residues. CDR3 residues: CSASGGGGEQYF. CDR3 bases: TGCAGCGCCTCCGGAGGGGGTGGCGAGCAGTACTTC.

Only a few counts were recorded for this clonotype. J is TRBJ2-3 and V is TRBV24-1; D is tentatively TRBD1 or TRBD2 (5 bases each). Deletions cut 12 bases from V and 3 bases from J, with 12 bases between. Germline V gene sequence: CDR1 KGHDR, CDR2 SFDVKD. The length of the CDR3 is 12 residues. CDR3 region: CAPREGTDTQYF. The CDR3 DNA sequence: TGTGCCCCCCGAGAGGGGACAGATACGCAGTATTTT.

This clonotype was counted between two and nine times. CDR3 DNA: TGTGCCAGTAGTGGACGGGTCAATGAGCAGTTCTTC. The encoded protein is CASSGRVNEQFF. The chain couples TRBV19 to TRBJ2-1, with D unclear. This CDR3 has 12 amino acids. The V and J ends lost 5 bases and 6 bases respectively, with 8 bases between them. Per the germline V gene, CDR1 is LNHDA and CDR2 is SQIVND (reference sequence). The full variable domain, completed using reference TRBV19 and TRBJ2-1, is DGGITQSPKYLFRKEGQNVTLSCEQNLNHDAMYWYRQDPGQGLRLIYYSQIVNDFQKGDIAEGYSVSREKKESFPLTVTSAQKNPTAFYLCASSGRVNEQFFGPGTRLTVL.

The rearrangement uses TRBV7-2 and TRBJ2-1, with 12 positions matching TRBD1. Germline-derived CDR1 and CDR2 are SGHTA and FQGNSA. Losses at the gene ends were 3 bases for V and 3 bases for J; bases not matched to a gene: 6. The length of the CDR3 is 17 residues. The CDR3 loop reads CASSLGQGASYYNEQFF. The CDR3 DNA reads as TGTGCCAGCAGCTTGGGACAGGGGGCGTCTTACTACAATGAGCAGTTCTTC.

The V gene is TRBV28, the J gene TRBJ2-5; 12 bases line up with TRBD2. CDR3 size: 17 residues. CDR1 is MDHEN, CDR2 SYDVKM, per germline. V shed 6 bases and J 3 bases; nucleotides not matched to a gene: 11. CDR3 DNA sequence: TGTGCCAGCAGCCTCGGGACTAGCGGGTACAGGGAAGAGACCCAGTACTTC. It is translated as CASSLGTSGYREETQYF. The variable domain in full, with the rest retrieved from reference TRBV28 and TRBJ2-5, is DVKVTQSSRYLVKRTGEKVFLECVQDMDHENMFWYRQDPGLGLRLIYFSYDVKMKEKGDIPEGYSVSREKKERFSLILESASTNQTSMYLCASSLGTSGYREETQYFGPGTRLLVL.

This clonotype was observed a few times. The chain employs TRBV7-2 and TRBJ2-3; D unresolved. Germline V gene sequence: CDR1 SGHTA, CDR2 FQGNSA. The length of the CDR3 is 16 residues. V lost 5 bases to trimming and J lost 0 bases, with 15 bases between them. In nucleotides, the CDR3 is TGTGCCAGCAGCCGCCGGAGATTTACTAGCACAGATACGCAGTATTTT. Its protein is CASSRRRFTSTDTQYF.

This clonotype was counted only a few times. This sequence joins TRBV5-1 and TRBJ2-3; a weak D match, TRBD2 (6 bases). Trimming removed 4 bases from V and 6 bases from J, with 18 bases in between. CDR1 and CDR2 (germline): SGHRS, YFSETQ. CDR3 size: 15 residues. CDR3 loop: CASSHTRAGTDTQYF. The CDR3 bases are TGCGCCAGCAGCCACACCCGGGCGGGAACCGATACGCAGTATTTT. The full variable domain, in which reference TRBV5-1 and TRBJ2-3 provide the parts outside the CDR3, is KAGVTQTPRYLIKTRGQQVTLSCSPISGHRSVSWYQQTPGQGLQFLFEYFSETQRNKGNFPGRFSGRQFSNSRSEMNVSTLELGDSALYLCASSHTRAGTDTQYFGPGTRLTVL.